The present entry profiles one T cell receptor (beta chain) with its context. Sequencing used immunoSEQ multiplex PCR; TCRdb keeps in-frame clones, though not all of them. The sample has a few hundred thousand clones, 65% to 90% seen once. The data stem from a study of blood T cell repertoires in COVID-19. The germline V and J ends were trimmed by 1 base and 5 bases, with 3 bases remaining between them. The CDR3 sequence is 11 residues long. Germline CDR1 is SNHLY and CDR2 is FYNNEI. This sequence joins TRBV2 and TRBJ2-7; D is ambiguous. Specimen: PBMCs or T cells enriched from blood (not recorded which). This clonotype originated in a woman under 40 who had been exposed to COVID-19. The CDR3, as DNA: TGTGCCAGCAGTGAAGGTAACGAGCAGTACTTC. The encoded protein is CASSEGNEQYF.